What follows describes a single T cell receptor (beta chain). What it binds is unknown. Germline V CDR1 and CDR2: SGHAT, FQNNGV. This CDR3 is 13 amino acids long. Trimming shortened V by 5 bases and J by 7 bases, and 15 bases separated the two germline ends. Some clones are missing from TCRdb's copy, which holds only in-frame ones; the method was immunoSEQ multiplex PCR. The table has 250,000 to 350,000 clones, 86% seen once. These data belong to a study of cytomegalovirus exposure and HLA in healthy donors. Study results and limitations: That first-cohort TCR clusters tended to co-occur in the roughly 110 validation repertoires was found in a later analysis. The classifier reportedly diagnosed cytomegalovirus status with high sensitivity and specificity.

This chain joins TRBV11-2 and TRBJ2-7, with a weak D call TRBD1 (6 bases). Sequencing input: PBMCs. This clonotype was obtained from a woman under 30 in good health and CMV-seronegative. The CDR3 nucleotides read TGTGCCAGCAGCGTTACCGGGACACCTGAGCAGTACTTC. Residues: CASSVTGTPEQYF.